The 25 T cell receptor beta chains below were found in one sample sequenced in a study of CD8+ T cells in alopecia areata (dated 2018 in TCRdb). The sample's time point label, in plain terms: 20 to 30 weeks on oral tofacitinib. The sample's treatment or condition label, decoded: oral pan-JAK inhibitor, 5-10 mg twice daily. Library preparation was by the immunoSEQ multiplex PCR assay. RNA was extracted from all samples and reverse transcribed into cDNA, which served as template for TCR sequencing. As stored in TCRdb, this immuneACCESS dataset retains in-frame rearrangements with V and J assigned. A fraction of the clones does not appear; measured against another copy, unresolved V genes explain less than half of the discrepancy, and the remainder lacks a known reason. This sample lists 250,000 to 300,000 clones; 55% to 75% were detected once. Of the sample, under 2% is held by the ten largest clones.

The sequencing here drew on CD4+ T cells sorted from blood, taken at week 24, from a patient treated with tofacitinib. These TCRs come from a human donor with alopecia areata.

The chain couples TRBV7-3 to TRBJ2-2; D is uncertain. The V gene's germline CDR1 is SGHTA and CDR2 FQGTGA. The CDR3 loop spans 14 amino acids. The V end was cut by 2 bases, the J end by 2 bases, with 6 bases between. CDR3 nucleotides: TGTGCCAGCAGCTTATGGGTCAACACCGGGGAGCTGTTTTTT. It translates to CASSLWVNTGELFF.

The chain employs TRBV7-2 and TRBJ2-6; possibly TRBD1 for D (5 bases). The CDR3 covers 15 residues. With 11 bases removed from V and 2 bases from J, the gap between germline ends came to 16 bases. Germline V CDR1 and CDR2: SGHTA, FQGNSA. CDR3: CASSPQGAGANVLTF. In DNA, the CDR3 is TGTGCCTCCAGCCCACAAGGGGCTGGGGCCAACGTCCTGACTTTC.

CDR3 coding DNA: TGTGCCAGCAGCAAAACAGGGGACCACCCCTACAATGAGCAGTTCTTC. Residues: CASSKTGDHPYNEQFF. This sequence joins TRBV5-4 and TRBJ2-1; 7 bases are a match to TRBD1. The CDR3 length is 16 residues. The J segment lost 2 bases and the V segment lost 4 bases, leaving 9 bases of the junction unmatched. Germline assignment: CDR1 SGHNT and CDR2 YYREEE (reference sequence).

The chain couples TRBV6-5 to TRBJ2-5; tentatively, D is TRBD1 (5 bases). From germline, CDR1 is MNHEY and CDR2 SVGAGI. V lost 8 bases and J lost 0, with 13 bases in between. The CDR3 runs 14 residues. The CDR3, as DNA: TGTGCCAGCTGTAGGGCAGGGAACCAAGAGACCCAGTACTTC. Translating it yields CASCRAGNQETQYF.

V and J are TRBV11-2 and TRBJ2-7; 10 bases are a match to TRBD1. Germline V gives CDR1 SGHAT, CDR2 FQNNGV. Trimming took 5 bases from V and 4 from J; bases not matched to a gene: 2. The CDR3 totals 13 residues. The CDR3 DNA follows: TGTGCCAGCAGCCGGGACAGGGGTTACGAGCAGTACTTC. Protein: CASSRDRGYEQYF.

CDR3 coding DNA: TGTGCCACCAGCAGGACAGGGGTGGGATATGGCTACACCTTC. Its protein is CATSRTGVGYGYTF. J is TRBJ1-2 and V is TRBV15; the match to TRBD1 covers 8 bases. This CDR3 region has 14 residues. The germline CDR1 and CDR2 sequences are LNHNV and YYDKDF (reference sequence). The V gene end was trimmed by 3 bases and the J gene end by 5 bases; junction bases not matched to a gene: 5.

The chain employs TRBV5-1 and TRBJ1-5; no firm D call. There are 13 residues in the CDR3. The germline CDR1 and CDR2 sequences are SGHRS and YFSETQ. V was shortened by 0 bases and J by 5 bases, with 6 bases between the two germline ends. CDR3 sequence reads: CASSLGADQPQHF. Written as DNA, the CDR3 is TGCGCCAGCAGCTTGGGCGCAGATCAGCCCCAGCATTTT.

With respect to this clone: Different DNA sequences within this sample yield the same CDR3. The chain combines TRBV30 with TRBJ1-2, with D possibly matching TRBD1 (6 bases). Trimming took off 0 bases at V and 7 bases at J, with 12 bases between the two ends. Germline V lookup: CDR1 GTSNPN, CDR2 SVGIG (reference sequence). The CDR3 is 13 amino acids. CDR3 amino acids: CAWSVRQAGGYTF. Here the CDR3 DNA reads TGTGCCTGGAGTGTACGACAGGCTGGTGGCTACACCTTC.

The genes are TRBV4-1 and TRBJ1-5; 8 positions match TRBD1. Per the germline V gene, CDR1 is MGHRA and CDR2 is YSYEKL. The CDR3 totals 20 residues. Germline trimming cut 0 bases from V and 4 bases from J; bases unmatched to any gene: 17. The CDR3 DNA sequence: TGCGCCAGCAGCCAAGAGGGGAGCCGGGGACGGACAGGGCGAAATCAGCCCCAGCATTTT. It encodes CASSQEGSRGRTGRNQPQHF.

There are a few counts of this clone. The V call is TRBV10-2, the J call TRBJ2-3; perhaps TRBD2 as D (5 bases). The CDR3 runs to 13 residues. Deletions cut 8 bases from V and 0 bases from J, with 9 bases between. Germline V CDR1 and CDR2: WSHSY, SAAADI. The CDR3: CASRETSTDTQYF. CDR3 DNA: TGCGCCAGCCGGGAAACCAGCACAGATACGCAGTATTTT.

This chain uses TRBV28 with TRBJ1-2; no clear D. There are 13 residues in the CDR3. Germline V CDR1 and CDR2: MDHEN, SYDVKM. The V gene lost 4 bases and the J gene lost 4 bases, with 10 bases spanning the gap. The CDR3 loop reads CASSSGTLYGYTF. The CDR3 DNA reads as TGTGCCAGCAGTTCGGGCACACTCTATGGCTACACCTTC.

This sequence joins TRBV5-1 and TRBJ2-5; no reliable D call. From germline, CDR1 is SGHRS and CDR2 YFSETQ. V lost 4 bases, J lost 5 bases, and 6 bases lay in between. The CDR3 extends over 11 amino acids. CDR3 in DNA: TGCGCCAGCAGCCACGACGAGACCCAGTACTTC. Translated, it gives CASSHDETQYF.

The V call is TRBV5-1, the J call TRBJ2-1; perhaps TRBD2 as D (6 bases). The CDR3 contains 13 residues. Germline CDR1 and CDR2: SGHRS and YFSETQ. V was clipped by 3 bases and J by 5 bases, with 9 bases between them. The CDR3 is CASSWGLNNEQFF. Here the CDR3 DNA reads TGCGCCAGCAGCTGGGGACTTAACAATGAGCAGTTCTTC.

This clone occurred a few times. This chain uses TRBV10-3 with TRBJ2-7; TRBD2 matches at 9 bases. V was clipped by 10 bases and J by 0 bases; unmatched bases: 10. The CDR3 is made up of 15 amino acids. The germline V gene encodes CDR1 ENHRY and CDR2 SYGVKD. CDR3 loop: CASTGAGGNSYEQYF. CDR3 nucleotide sequence: TGTGCCAGCACTGGAGCGGGGGGTAACTCCTACGAGCAGTACTTC.

This chain connects TRBV6-5 to TRBJ2-7; a possible D gene is TRBD1 (6 bases). The ends were cut back, 6 bases at V and 3 bases at J, with 15 bases in the middle. The germline gives CDR1 MNHEY, CDR2 SVGAGI. This CDR3 region has 14 residues. The DNA of the CDR3 is TGTGCCAGCAGGACCTCCCGGGACAACTACGAGCAGTACTTC. The encoded protein is CASRTSRDNYEQYF.

The V and J genes are TRBV27 and TRBJ1-1, with D possibly being TRBD1 (6 bases). Germline loops: CDR1 MNHEY, CDR2 SMNVEV (reference sequence). The CDR3 totals 14 residues. V shed 1 base and J shed 5 bases, with 11 bases lying between them. The CDR3 protein is CASSLYQGRTEAFF. The CDR3 nucleotides read TGTGCCAGCAGTTTATACCAGGGGCGAACTGAAGCTTTCTTT.

The table lists this clone with a few counts. The rearrangement uses TRBV5-6 and TRBJ2-3; tentative D call: TRBD1 (6 bases). The germline V gene encodes CDR1 SGHDT and CDR2 YYEEEE. V was clipped by 4 bases and J by 5 bases, with 14 bases between them. The CDR3 spans 14 residues. The CDR3 coding sequence is TGTGCCAGCAGCCCCAGGACCAGGGGAGATACGCAGTATTTT. Its translation is CASSPRTRGDTQYF.

The V gene is TRBV30, the J gene TRBJ2-7; 10 bases align to TRBD1. The CDR3 contains 13 residues. With V trimmed by 4 bases and J by 4 bases, 4 bases remained unmatched. Germline V gene data show CDR1 as GTSNPN and CDR2 as SVGIG (reference sequence). The CDR3 region is CAWTRDRGYEQYF. DNA for the CDR3: TGTGCCTGGACCAGGGACAGGGGATACGAGCAGTACTTC.

J is TRBJ1-6 and V is TRBV30, with TRBD1 as a possible D gene (5 bases). This CDR3 is built from 13 residues. V was trimmed by 2 bases and J by 10 bases, leaving 12 bases between them. CDR1 GTSNPN and CDR2 SVGIG come from the germline V gene (reference sequence). Here the CDR3 DNA reads TGTGCCTGGAGTCAAGATAGGGGATCACCCCTCCACTTT. Translation: CAWSQDRGSPLHF.

For this clone: At one end the junction does not follow the germline gene, possibly because of a read error. The chain recombines TRBV29-1 with TRBJ1-2; D may be TRBD1 (5 bases). This CDR3 has 11 residues. Germline CDR1 is SQVTM and CDR2 is ANQGSEA. Here the CDR3 DNA reads TGCAGCGGTGAAGGGGACTATGGCTACACCTTC. This sequence encodes CSGEGDYGYTF.

The CDR3 sequence is CASSLRLGETQYF. Here the CDR3 DNA reads TGTGCCAGCAGCCTCCGACTGGGGGAGACCCAGTACTTC. The chain couples TRBV14 to TRBJ2-5; D ambiguous. Germline CDR1 is SGHDN and CDR2 is FVKESK. This CDR3 comprises 13 residues. V lost 4 bases and J lost 5, with 11 bases in between.

The chain is built from TRBV29-1 and TRBJ1-1; unclear D gene. V shed 3 bases and J shed 1 base, with 9 bases lying between them. Germline values: CDR1 SQVTM, CDR2 ANQGSEA. The CDR3 length is 13 residues. This CDR3 is CSVDGQTNTEAFF. The DNA for the CDR3 is TGCAGCGTTGACGGTCAGACGAACACTGAAGCTTTCTTT.

This chain links TRBV5-6 with TRBJ1-6, with TRBD1 as a possible D gene (5 bases). V was trimmed by 2 bases and J by 10 bases, leaving 16 bases between them. Germline V gene data show CDR1 as SGHDT and CDR2 as YYEEEE. CDR3 length: 15 residues. As DNA, the CDR3 is TGTGCCAGCAGCTTTGAGTCAGGGCTGGGGTCACCCCTCCACTTT. As protein: CASSFESGLGSPLHF.

This clone was seen more than once but under ten times. Relative to the germline gene, one junction end is altered; a read error may explain this. This chain connects TRBV27 to TRBJ1-6; tentative D call: TRBD1 (5 bases). Germline CDR1 reads MNHEY; CDR2 reads SMNVEV (reference sequence). The CDR3 contains 21 residues. The CDR3 DNA is TGTGCCAGCAGCTTATCAGGGAACACCGACGGAAGTAGGTCCTATAATTCACCCCTCCACTTT. It is translated as CASSLSGNTDGSRSYNSPLHF.

This chain joins TRBV2 and TRBJ1-1; TRBD1 agrees at 8 bases. J gave up 1 base and V 2 bases, and 3 bases lay outside the gene matches. CDR3 length: 15 amino acids. Germline loops: CDR1 SNHLY, CDR2 FYNNEI. The CDR3 nucleotides are TGTGCCAGCAGTGAATCCGGACAGGGGAACACTGAAGCTTTCTTT. Protein product: CASSESGQGNTEAFF. Full variable domain (remainder filled in from reference TRBV2 and TRBJ1-1): EPEVTQTPSHQVTQMGQEVILRCVPISNHLYFYWYRQILGQKVEFLVSFYNNEISEKSEIFDDQFSVERPDGSNFTLKIRSTKLEDSAMYFCASSESGQGNTEAFFGQGTRLTVV.